The rows below give T cell receptor beta chains drawn from one sample of a study of long-term antiretroviral therapy in people with HIV. Libraries were prepared by immunoSEQ multiplex PCR; TCRdb keeps only in-frame clonotypes and omits some of them. The top ten clones hold roughly a tenth of a sample with approximately 21,000 clones, roughly 80% of them seen once. The sample here was unsorted PBMCs, taken 0.5 years before starting antiretroviral therapy. The receptors were sampled from a man aged 18-30 years with HIV. CDR3s include the opening cysteine and the closing phenylalanine or tryptophan. The order of the fields is J gene, clone size, D gene, V gene, CDR3 protein, CDR3 DNA. A D gene is named only where the DNA matches it firmly. The size entry is marked missing in some rows and otherwise reads once, few, many or a size class.

J: TRBJ1-1; size: -; D: -; V: TRBV2; CDR3: CASSEARLNTEAFF; DNA: TGTGCCAGCAGTGAAGCCAGGCTGAACACTGAAGCTTTCTTT
J: TRBJ2-5; size: -; D: -; V: TRBV18; CDR3: CASSTRTAQETQYF; DNA: TGTGCCAGCTCAACGCGGACGGCACAAGAGACCCAGTACTTC
J: TRBJ2-7; size: -; D: -; V: TRBV5-1; CDR3: CASSFRDVKREQYF; DNA: TGCGCCAGCAGCTTCCGGGACGTAAAACGCGAGCAGTACTTC
J: TRBJ1-1; size: -; D: TRBD1; V: TRBV28; CDR3: CASSRPTGGWENTEAFF; DNA: TGTGCCAGCAGTCGCCCGACAGGGGGTTGGGAGAACACTGAAGCTTTCTTT
J: TRBJ2-1; size: -; D: TRBD2; V: TRBV12-5; CDR3: CASGLIAGVEGEQFF; DNA: TGTGCTAGTGGTTTGATAGCGGGAGTCGAAGGTGAGCAGTTCTTC
J: TRBJ2-4; size: once; D: -; V: TRBV4-1; CDR3: CASSPPVSGPKLNIQYF; DNA: TGCGCCAGCAGCCCGCCGGTAAGCGGCCCTAAACTAAACATTCAGTACTTC
J: TRBJ2-5; size: -; D: -; V: TRBV7-8; CDR3: CASSLGEEGTQYF; DNA: TGTGCCAGCAGCTTAGGGGAAGAAGGGACCCAGTACTTC
J: TRBJ2-7; size: few; D: -; V: TRBV4-3; CDR3: CASSQDGAYEQYF; DNA: TGCGCCAGCAGCCAAGATGGAGCCTACGAGCAGTACTTC
J: TRBJ1-1; size: -; D: -; V: TRBV27; CDR3: CASSLGGRSAFF; DNA: TGTGCCAGCAGTTTAGGCGGAAGGTCCGCTTTCTTT
J: TRBJ1-4; size: -; D: -; V: TRBV7-6; CDR3: CASSRYGAGTTQKLFF; DNA: TGTGCCAGCAGCCGCTATGGGGCCGGCACCACGCAAAAACTGTTTTTT
J: TRBJ2-1; size: -; D: -; V: TRBV7-6; CDR3: CASSLDWGVDEQFF; DNA: TGTGCCAGCAGCTTAGATTGGGGGGTGGATGAGCAGTTCTTC
J: TRBJ2-7; size: -; D: -; V: TRBV2; CDR3: CASSDLRAPRDEQYF; DNA: TGTGCCAGCAGTGACCTCCGAGCGCCCAGGGACGAGCAGTACTTC
J: TRBJ1-2; size: -; D: -; V: TRBV10-1; CDR3: CASSERVEANYGYTF; DNA: TGCGCCAGCAGTGAAAGGGTTGAAGCTAACTATGGCTACACCTTC
J: TRBJ2-7; size: -; D: -; V: TRBV27; CDR3: CASSARVSYEQYF; DNA: TGTGCCAGCAGTGCCAGGGTCTCCTACGAGCAGTACTTC
J: TRBJ1-1; size: -; D: TRBD1; V: TRBV5-1; CDR3: CASSLVDRGGMNTEAFF; DNA: TGCGCCAGCAGCTTGGTGGACAGGGGGGGGATGAACACTGAAGCTTTCTTT
J: TRBJ2-7; size: -; D: -; V: TRBV19; CDR3: CASRKEASYEQYF; DNA: TGTGCCAGTAGGAAGGAAGCCTCCTACGAGCAGTACTTC
J: TRBJ2-2; size: once; D: -; V: TRBV12-5; CDR3: CASGFSGNTGELFF; DNA: TGTGCTAGTGGTTTCTCGGGAAACACCGGGGAGCTGTTTTTT
J: TRBJ1-1; size: once; D: -; V: TRBV7-9; CDR3: CASSPGPVNTEAFF; DNA: TGTGCCAGCAGTCCAGGGCCAGTGAACACTGAAGCTTTCTTT